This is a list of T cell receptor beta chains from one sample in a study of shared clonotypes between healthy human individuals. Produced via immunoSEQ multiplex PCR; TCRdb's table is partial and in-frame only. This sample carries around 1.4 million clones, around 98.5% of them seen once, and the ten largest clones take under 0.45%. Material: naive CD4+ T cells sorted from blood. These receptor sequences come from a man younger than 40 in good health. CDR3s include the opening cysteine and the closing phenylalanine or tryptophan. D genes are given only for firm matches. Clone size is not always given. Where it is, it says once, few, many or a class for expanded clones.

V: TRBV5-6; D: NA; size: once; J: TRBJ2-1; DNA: TGTGCCAGCAGCTTGTCGGGACTCCGAGTATACAATGAGCAGTTCTTC; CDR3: CASSLSGLRVYNEQFF
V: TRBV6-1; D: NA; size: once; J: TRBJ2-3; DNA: TGTGCCAGCAGTGTCCTAGCCCTCAGCACAGATACGCAGTATTTT; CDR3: CASSVLALSTDTQYF
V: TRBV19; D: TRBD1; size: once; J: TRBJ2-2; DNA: TGTGCCAGTAGAAGACAGGGGGGCCCAACCGGGGAGCTGTTTTTT; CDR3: CASRRQGGPTGELFF
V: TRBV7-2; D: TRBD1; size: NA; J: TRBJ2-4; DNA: TGTGCCAGCAGCTTAGAAGACAGGGTTGTTTGGTACTTC; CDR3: CASSLEDRVVWYF
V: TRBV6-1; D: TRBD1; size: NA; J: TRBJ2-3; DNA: TGTGCCAGCGGTGGGACAGGGAGCACAGATACGCAGTATTTT; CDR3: CASGGTGSTDTQYF
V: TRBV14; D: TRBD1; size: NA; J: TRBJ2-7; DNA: TGTGCCAGCAGCCAAGATGGGACAGGGGTCTACGAGCAGTACTTC; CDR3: CASSQDGTGVYEQYF
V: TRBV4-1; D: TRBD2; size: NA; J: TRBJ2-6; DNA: TGCGCCAGCAGCCACCCTATCGGGGGGGGCCGCCTCTCTGGGGCCAACGTCCTGACTTTC; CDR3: CASSHPIGGGRLSGANVLTF
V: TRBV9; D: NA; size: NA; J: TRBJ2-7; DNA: TGTGCCAGCAGCGTAGCGCCTCGGCCATTCTACGAGCAGTACTTC; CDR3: CASSVAPRPFYEQYF
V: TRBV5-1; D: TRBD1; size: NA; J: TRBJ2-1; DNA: TGCGCCAGCAGCCACGGGACAGGGTCCTACAATGAGCAGTTCTTC; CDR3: CASSHGTGSYNEQFF
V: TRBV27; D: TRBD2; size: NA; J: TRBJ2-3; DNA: TGTGCCAGCAGCCGCCTGACTAGCGGCACAGATACGCAGTATTTT; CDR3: CASSRLTSGTDTQYF
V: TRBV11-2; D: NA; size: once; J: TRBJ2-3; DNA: TGTGCCAGCAGCTTAACAGGGGATACGCAGTATTTT; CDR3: CASSLTGDTQYF
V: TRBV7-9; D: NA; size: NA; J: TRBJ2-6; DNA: TGTGCCAGCAGCGTACCTTCTGGGGCCAACGTCCTGACTTTC; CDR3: CASSVPSGANVLTF
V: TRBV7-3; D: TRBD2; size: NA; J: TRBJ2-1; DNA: TGTGCCAGCAGCCCACTTCACACCAGTCTTCTAGCGGGCGGCAACAATGAGCAGTTCTTC; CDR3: CASSPLHTSLLAGGNNEQFF
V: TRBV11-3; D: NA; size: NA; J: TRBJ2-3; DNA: TGTGCCAGCAGCTCAAGCAGGGGTGCAACAGATACGCAGTATTTT; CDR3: CASSSSRGATDTQYF
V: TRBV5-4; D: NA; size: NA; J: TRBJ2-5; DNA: TGTGCCACTCACAGGGGGGGGGAGACCCAGTACTTC; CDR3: CATHRGGETQYF
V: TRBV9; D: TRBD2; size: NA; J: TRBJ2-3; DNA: TGTGCCAGCAGCGTATATGAGCGGGGTTCAGATACGCAGTATTTT; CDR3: CASSVYERGSDTQYF
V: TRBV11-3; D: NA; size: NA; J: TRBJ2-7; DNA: TGTGCCAGCAGCTTAGAGTACGGGTGGGAGCAGTACTTC; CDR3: CASSLEYGWEQYF
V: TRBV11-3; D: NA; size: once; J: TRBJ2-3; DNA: TGTGCCAGCAGCCCGAGACAGGCGAGCACAGATACGCAGTATTTT; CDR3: CASSPRQASTDTQYF
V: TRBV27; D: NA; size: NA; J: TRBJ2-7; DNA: TGTGCCAGCAGCCTCAAGACACCCCCGAGGGACGAGCAGTACTTC; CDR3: CASSLKTPPRDEQYF
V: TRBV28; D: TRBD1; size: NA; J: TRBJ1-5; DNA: TGTGCCAGCAGCGAATTGGGACAGGGAAATCAGCCCCAGCATTTT; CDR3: CASSELGQGNQPQHF
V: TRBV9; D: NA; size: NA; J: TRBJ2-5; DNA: TGTGCCAGCAGCGCTGGGCCCCAAGAGACCCAGTACTTC; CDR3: CASSAGPQETQYF
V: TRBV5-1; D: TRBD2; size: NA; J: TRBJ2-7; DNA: TGCGCCAGCAGCACAGCGGGAGCCTACTACGAGCAGTACTTC; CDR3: CASSTAGAYYEQYF
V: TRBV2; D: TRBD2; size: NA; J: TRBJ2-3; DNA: TGTGCCAGCAGTGAAAGACTAGCCCACACAGATACGCAGTATTTT; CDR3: CASSERLAHTDTQYF
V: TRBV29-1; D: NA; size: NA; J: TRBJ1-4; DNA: TGCAGCGTTGTTGGTGCAGGGACTAATGAAAAACTGTTTTTT; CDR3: CSVVGAGTNEKLFF
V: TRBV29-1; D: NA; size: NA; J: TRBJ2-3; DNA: TGCAGCGTTGATCTTCGTGTAGCAGGTAGCACAGATACGCAGTATTTT; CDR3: CSVDLRVAGSTDTQYF
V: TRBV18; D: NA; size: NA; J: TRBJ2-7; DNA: TGTGCCAGCTCACCACCGGCGGGACTCAGGAGCTCCTACGAGCAGTACTTC; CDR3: CASSPPAGLRSSYEQYF
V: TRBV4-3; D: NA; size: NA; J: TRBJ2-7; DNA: TGCGCCAGCAGCCAAGAATTAAGGGTCGGGAAGTACTTC; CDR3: CASSQELRVGKYF
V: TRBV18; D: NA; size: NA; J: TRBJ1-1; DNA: TGTGCCAGCTCACCCTATTATAGATCGGGACAGAACACTGAAGCTTTCTTT; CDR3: CASSPYYRSGQNTEAFF
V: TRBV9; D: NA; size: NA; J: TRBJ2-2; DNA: TGTGCCAGCAGCTCGCAGGGCCGCGGGGAGCTGTTTTTT; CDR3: CASSSQGRGELFF
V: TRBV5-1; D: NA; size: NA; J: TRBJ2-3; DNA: TGCGCCAGCAGCCCGGCAGAACTAGTCAGGAACACAGATACGCAGTATTTT; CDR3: CASSPAELVRNTDTQYF
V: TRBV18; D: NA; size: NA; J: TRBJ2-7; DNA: TGTGCCAGCTCACCTTCATCGAACACATACGAGCAGTACTTC; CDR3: CASSPSSNTYEQYF
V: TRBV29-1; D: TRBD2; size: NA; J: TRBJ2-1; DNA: TGCAGCGTTGAAGGGGTTAGCGGGCCTTACAATGAGCAGTTCTTC; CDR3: CSVEGVSGPYNEQFF
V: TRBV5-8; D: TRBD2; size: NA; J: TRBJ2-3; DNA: TGTGCCAGCAGCTTCCGCGCGGGGAGGGTGAATACGCAGTATTTT; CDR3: CASSFRAGRVNTQYF
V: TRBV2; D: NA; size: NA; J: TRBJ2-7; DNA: TGTGCCAGCAGTGAATTGGGACAAAGCTCCTACGAGCAGTACTTC; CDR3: CASSELGQSSYEQYF
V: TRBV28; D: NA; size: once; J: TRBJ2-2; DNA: TGTGCCAGCAGTTTGTTAGCTCTGGTTAACACCGGGGAGCTGTTTTTT; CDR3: CASSLLALVNTGELFF
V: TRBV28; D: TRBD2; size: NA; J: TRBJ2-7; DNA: TGTGCCAGCAGTTCCCAGACTAGCGAGACTAACTACGAGCAGTACTTC; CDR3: CASSSQTSETNYEQYF
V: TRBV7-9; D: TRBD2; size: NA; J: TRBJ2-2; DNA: TGTGCCAGCAGCTTAGCGAACACAAAGCTAGCGGGAGACACCGGGGAGCTGTTTTTT; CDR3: CASSLANTKLAGDTGELFF
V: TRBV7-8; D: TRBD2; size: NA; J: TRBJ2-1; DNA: TGTGCCAGCAGCGGACGGACTAGCGGGAGTGCCTATGAGCAGTTCTTC; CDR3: CASSGRTSGSAYEQFF
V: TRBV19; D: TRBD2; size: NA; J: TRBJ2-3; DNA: TGTGCCAGTTCCACCGGGACTAGCGGTACAGATACGCAGTATTTT; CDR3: CASSTGTSGTDTQYF
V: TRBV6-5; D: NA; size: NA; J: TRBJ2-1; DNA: TGTGCCAGCAGGAAAGGGGTGATGTACTACAATGAGCAGTTCTTC; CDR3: CASRKGVMYYNEQFF
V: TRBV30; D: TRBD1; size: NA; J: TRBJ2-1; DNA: TGTGCCATGCGGCTGGGACAGGGAGTCAATGAGCAGTTCTTC; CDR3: CAMRLGQGVNEQFF
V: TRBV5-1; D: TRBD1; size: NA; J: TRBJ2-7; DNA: TGCGCCAGCAGCTTGGGGACAGGTCTCTCCTACGAGCAGTACTTC; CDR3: CASSLGTGLSYEQYF